This T cell receptor (beta chain) was identified in a study of Tregs in tolerant kidney transplant recipients. The CDR3 contains 14 residues. Germline V gene sequence: CDR1 SGHDN, CDR2 FVKESK. V gave up 4 bases and J gave up 11 bases, with 20 bases separating them. Sequencing was performed with immunoSEQ multiplex PCR; in TCRdb, only in-frame clones are kept and a portion is missing. This repertoire shows approximately 66,000 clones, approximately 83% found once; its top ten account for about 2.1%. The rearrangement uses TRBV14 and TRBJ1-1; a possible D gene is TRBD1 (6 bases). This TCR was recovered from a human donor who received a combined kidney and bone marrow transplant. Sample: Tregs from blood, taken before the transplant. The CDR3 DNA is TGTGCCAGCAGCCGACAGGATGGGGATGATGAGGCTTTCTTT. This gives the protein CASSRQDGDDEAFF.